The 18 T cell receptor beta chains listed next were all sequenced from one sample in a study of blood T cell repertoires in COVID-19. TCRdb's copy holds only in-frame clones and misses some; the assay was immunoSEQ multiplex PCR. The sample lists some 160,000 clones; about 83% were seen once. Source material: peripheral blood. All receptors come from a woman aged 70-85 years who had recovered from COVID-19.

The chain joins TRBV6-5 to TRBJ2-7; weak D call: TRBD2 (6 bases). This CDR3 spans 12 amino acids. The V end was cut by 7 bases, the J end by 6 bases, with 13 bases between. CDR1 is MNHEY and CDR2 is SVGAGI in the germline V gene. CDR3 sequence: CASTRPGGEQYF. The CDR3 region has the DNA TGTGCCAGCACCCGACCCGGGGGCGAGCAGTACTTC.

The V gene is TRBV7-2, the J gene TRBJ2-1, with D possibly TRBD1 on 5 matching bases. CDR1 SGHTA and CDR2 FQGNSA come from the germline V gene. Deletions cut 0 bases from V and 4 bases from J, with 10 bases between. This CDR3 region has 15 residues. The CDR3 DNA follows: TGTGCCAGCAGCTTAGCGTCCCCAGGGTACAATGAGCAGTTCTTC. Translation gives CASSLASPGYNEQFF.

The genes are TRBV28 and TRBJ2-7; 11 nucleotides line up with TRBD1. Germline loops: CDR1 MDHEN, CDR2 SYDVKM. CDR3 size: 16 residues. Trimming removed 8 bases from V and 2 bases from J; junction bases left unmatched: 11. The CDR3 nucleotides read TGTGCCAGCCACACCGTGTGGACAGGGGGCCCCTACGAGCAGTACTTC. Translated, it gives CASHTVWTGGPYEQYF.

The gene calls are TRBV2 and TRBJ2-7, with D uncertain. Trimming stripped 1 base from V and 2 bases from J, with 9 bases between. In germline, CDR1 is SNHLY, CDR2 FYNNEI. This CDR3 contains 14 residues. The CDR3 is CASSEGQVPYEQYF. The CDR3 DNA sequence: TGTGCCAGCAGTGAAGGCCAGGTACCCTACGAGCAGTACTTC.

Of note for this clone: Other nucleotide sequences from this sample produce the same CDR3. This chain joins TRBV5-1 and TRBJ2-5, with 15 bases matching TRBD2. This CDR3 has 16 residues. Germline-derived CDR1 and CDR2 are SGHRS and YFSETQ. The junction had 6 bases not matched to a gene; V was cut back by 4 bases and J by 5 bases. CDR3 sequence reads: CASSPGLAGGRETQYF. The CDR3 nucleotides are TGCGCCAGCAGCCCTGGACTAGCGGGAGGGAGGGAGACCCAGTACTTC.

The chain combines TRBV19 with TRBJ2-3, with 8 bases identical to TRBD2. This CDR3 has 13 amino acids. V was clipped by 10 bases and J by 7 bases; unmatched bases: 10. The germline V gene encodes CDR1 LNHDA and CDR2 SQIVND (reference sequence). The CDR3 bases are TGTGCCACCGCGGGACTAGGGACCTATACGCAGTATTTT. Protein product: CATAGLGTYTQYF.

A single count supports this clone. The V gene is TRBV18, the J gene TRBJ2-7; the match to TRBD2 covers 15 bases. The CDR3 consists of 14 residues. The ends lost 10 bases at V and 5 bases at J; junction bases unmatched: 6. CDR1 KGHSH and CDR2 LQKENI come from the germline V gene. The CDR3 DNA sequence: TGTGCCACGGGACTAGCGGGAGGCGATGACGAGCAGTACTTC. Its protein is CATGLAGGDDEQYF. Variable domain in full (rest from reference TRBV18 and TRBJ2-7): NAGVMQNPRHLVRRRGQEARLRCSPMKGHSHVYWYRQLPEEGLKFMVYLQKENIIDESGMPKERFSAEFPKEGPSILRIQQVVRGDSAAYFCATGLAGGDDEQYFGPGTRLTVT.

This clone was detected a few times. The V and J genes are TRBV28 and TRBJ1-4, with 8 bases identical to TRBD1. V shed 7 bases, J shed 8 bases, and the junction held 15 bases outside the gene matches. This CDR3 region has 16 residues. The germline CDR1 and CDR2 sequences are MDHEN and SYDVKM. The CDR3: CASKTPGPRTGEKLFF. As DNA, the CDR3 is TGTGCCAGCAAAACCCCAGGGCCTCGGACAGGGGAAAAACTGTTTTTT.

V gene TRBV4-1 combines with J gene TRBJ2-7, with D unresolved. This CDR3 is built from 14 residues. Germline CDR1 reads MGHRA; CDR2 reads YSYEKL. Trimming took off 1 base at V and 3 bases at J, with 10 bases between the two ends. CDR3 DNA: TGCGCCAGCAGCCAAGCCCTAGGAGTCTACGAGCAGTACTTC. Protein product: CASSQALGVYEQYF.

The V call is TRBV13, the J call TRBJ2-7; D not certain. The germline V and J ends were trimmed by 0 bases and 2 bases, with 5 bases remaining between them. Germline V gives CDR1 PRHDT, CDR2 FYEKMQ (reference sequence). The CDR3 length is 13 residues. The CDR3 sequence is CASSLGQPYEQYF. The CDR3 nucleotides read TGTGCCAGCAGCTTAGGACAGCCCTACGAGCAGTACTTC. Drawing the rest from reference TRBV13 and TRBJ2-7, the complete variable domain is AAGVIQSPRHLIKEKRETATLKCYPIPRHDTVYWYQQGPGQDPQFLISFYEKMQSDKGSIPDRFSAQQFSDYHSELNMSSLELGDSALYFCASSLGQPYEQYFGPGTRLTVT.

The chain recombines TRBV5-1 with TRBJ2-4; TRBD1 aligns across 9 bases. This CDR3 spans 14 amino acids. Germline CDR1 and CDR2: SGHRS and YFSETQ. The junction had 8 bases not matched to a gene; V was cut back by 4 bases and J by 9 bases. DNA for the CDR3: TGCGCCAGCAGCCCCGGGACAGGGAACGGCATTCAGTACTTC. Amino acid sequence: CASSPGTGNGIQYF.

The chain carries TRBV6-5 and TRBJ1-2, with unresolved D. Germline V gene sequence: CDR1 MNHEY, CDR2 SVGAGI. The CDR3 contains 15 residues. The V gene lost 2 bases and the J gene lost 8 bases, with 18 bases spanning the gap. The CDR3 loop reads CASSYKAHSTGGYTF. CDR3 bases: TGTGCCAGCAGTTACAAGGCACACTCCACGGGGGGCTACACCTTC.

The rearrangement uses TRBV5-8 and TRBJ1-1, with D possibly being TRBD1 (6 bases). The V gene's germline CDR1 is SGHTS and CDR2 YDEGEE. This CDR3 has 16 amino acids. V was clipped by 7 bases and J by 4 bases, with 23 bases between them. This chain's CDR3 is CASFRGGRPGSTEAFF. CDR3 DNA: TGTGCCAGCTTTAGGGGGGGCCGCCCCGGCAGCACTGAAGCTTTCTTT.

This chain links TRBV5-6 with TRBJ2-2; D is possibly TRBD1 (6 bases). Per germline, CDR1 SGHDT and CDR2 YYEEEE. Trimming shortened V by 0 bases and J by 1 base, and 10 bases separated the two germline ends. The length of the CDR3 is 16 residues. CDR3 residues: CASSLGQEENTGELFF. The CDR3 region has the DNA TGTGCCAGCAGCTTGGGACAGGAGGAGAACACCGGGGAGCTGTTTTTT.

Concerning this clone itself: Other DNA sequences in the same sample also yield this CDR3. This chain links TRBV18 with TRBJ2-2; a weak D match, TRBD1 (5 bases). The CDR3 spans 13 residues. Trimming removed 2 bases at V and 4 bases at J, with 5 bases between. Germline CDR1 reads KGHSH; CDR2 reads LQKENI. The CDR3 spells CASSPRGTGELFF. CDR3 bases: TGTGCCAGCTCACCAAGGGGCACCGGGGAGCTGTTTTTT.

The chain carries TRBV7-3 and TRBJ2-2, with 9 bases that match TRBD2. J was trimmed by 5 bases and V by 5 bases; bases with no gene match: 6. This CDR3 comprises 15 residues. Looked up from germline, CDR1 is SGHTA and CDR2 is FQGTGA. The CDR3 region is CASSLSSGITGELFF. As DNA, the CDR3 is TGTGCCAGCAGCCTCTCTAGCGGGATTACCGGGGAGCTGTTTTTT. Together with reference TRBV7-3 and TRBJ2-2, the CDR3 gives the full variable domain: GAGVSQTPSNKVTEKGKYVELRCDPISGHTALYWYRQSLGQGPEFLIYFQGTGAADDSGLPNDRFFAVRPEGSVSTLKIQRTERGDSAVYLCASSLSSGITGELFFGEGSRLTVL.

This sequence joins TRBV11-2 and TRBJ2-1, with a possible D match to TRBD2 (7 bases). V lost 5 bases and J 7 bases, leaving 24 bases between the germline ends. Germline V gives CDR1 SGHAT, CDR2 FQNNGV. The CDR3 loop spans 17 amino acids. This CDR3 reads CASSRRGGQGPLNEQFF. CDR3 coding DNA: TGTGCCAGCAGCCGAAGGGGGGGCCAGGGCCCATTGAATGAGCAGTTCTTC.

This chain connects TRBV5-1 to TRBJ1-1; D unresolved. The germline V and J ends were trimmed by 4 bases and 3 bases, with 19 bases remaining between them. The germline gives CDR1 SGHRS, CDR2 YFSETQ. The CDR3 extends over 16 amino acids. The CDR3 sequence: CASSLRSPGRDTEAFF. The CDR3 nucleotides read TGCGCCAGCAGCCTCAGGTCCCCGGGAAGGGACACTGAAGCTTTCTTT.